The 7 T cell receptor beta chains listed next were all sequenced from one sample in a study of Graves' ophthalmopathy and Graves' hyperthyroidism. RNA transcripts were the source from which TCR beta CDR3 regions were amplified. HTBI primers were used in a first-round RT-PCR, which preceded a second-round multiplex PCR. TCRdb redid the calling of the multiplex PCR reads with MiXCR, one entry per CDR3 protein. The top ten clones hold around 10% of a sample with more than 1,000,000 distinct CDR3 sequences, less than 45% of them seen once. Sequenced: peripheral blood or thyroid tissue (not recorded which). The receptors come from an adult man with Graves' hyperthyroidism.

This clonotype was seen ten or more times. CDR3: CAITRDLSGNTIYF. CDR3 DNA sequence: TGTGCCATCACCCGGGATCTATCTGGAAACACCATATATTTT. This sequence joins TRBV10-3 and TRBJ1-3; D gene uncertain. Between the trimmed V and J ends, which lost 7 bases and 1 base, there was a span of 11 bases. The CDR3 is made up of 14 amino acids. The germline gives CDR1 ENHRY, CDR2 SYGVKD.

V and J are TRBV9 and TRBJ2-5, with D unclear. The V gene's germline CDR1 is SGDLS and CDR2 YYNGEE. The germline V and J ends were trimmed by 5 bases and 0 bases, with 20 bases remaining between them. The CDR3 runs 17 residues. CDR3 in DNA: TGTGCCAGCAGTTACGCGGCTGTCATGGGGTACCAAGAGACCCAGTACTTC. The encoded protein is CASSYAAVMGYQETQYF.

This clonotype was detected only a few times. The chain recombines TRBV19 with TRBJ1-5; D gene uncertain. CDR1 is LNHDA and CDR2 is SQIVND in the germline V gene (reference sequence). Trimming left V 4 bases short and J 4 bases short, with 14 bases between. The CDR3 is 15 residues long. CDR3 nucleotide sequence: TGTGCCAGTAGTACAGGACTCGCGTTTAATCAGCCCCAGCATTTT. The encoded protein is CASSTGLAFNQPQHF.

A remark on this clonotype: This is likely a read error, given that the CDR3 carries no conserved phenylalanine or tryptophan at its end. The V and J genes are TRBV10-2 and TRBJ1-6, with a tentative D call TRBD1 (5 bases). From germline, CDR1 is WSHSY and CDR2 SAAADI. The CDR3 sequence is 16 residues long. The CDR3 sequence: CASSGTASSYNSPLHL. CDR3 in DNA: TGTGCCAGCAGTGGGACGGCGAGCTCCTATAATTCACCCCTCCACCTT.

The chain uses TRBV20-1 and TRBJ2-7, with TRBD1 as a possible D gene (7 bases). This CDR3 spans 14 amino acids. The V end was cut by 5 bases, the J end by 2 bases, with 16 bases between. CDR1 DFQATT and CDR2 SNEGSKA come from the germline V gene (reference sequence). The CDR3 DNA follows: TGCAGTGCTTTTCCTCAGGGGGAGGCCTACGAGCAGTACTTC. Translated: CSAFPQGEAYEQYF.

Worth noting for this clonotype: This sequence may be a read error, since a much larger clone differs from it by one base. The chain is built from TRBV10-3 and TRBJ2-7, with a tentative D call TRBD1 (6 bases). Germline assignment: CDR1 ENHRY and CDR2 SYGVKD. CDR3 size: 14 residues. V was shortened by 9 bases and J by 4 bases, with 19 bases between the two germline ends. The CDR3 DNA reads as TGTGCCATACAAAACCGGGACAAATCTTACGAGCAGTACTTC. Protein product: CAIQNRDKSYEQYF.

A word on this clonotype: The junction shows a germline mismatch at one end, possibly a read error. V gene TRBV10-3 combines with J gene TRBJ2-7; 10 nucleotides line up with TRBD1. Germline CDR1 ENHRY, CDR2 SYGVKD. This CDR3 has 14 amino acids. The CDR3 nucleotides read TGTGCCAGCAGCCCAGGACAGGGGGTGTGGGAGCAGTGCTTC. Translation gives CASSPGQGVWEQCF.